This T cell receptor beta chain came from a study of Graves' ophthalmopathy and Graves' hyperthyroidism (dated by TCRdb to 2016 to 2019). For the wider study: Peripheral blood samples were taken at the time of initial diagnosis, before any treatment was given. An independent validation cohort comprised about 20 hyperthyroidism patients and 17 patients who later progressed from hyperthyroidism to ophthalmopathy. In about six hyperthyroidism patients, the T-cell repertoires found in thyroid tissue were compared with those found in blood. Following sampling, methimazole starting at 30 mg daily was administered to hyperthyroidism patients, and high-dose intravenous methylprednisolone was administered to ophthalmopathy patients. To tell Graves' ophthalmopathy apart from Graves' hyperthyroidism, and to predict which patients would progress to ophthalmopathy, the study relied on TCR beta repertoire signatures. In total, around 140 blood samples were TCR-sequenced: approximately 40 ophthalmopathy, around 75 hyperthyroidism and roughly 17 hyperthyroidism-to-ophthalmopathy patients. The roughly 100 discovery patients were randomly divided into training and test sets at a 7:3 ratio. To explore V-J signatures distinguishing ophthalmopathy from hyperthyroidism, a discovery set of 100 patients (roughly 42 ophthalmopathy, roughly 56 stable hyperthyroidism) was enrolled.

Ophthalmopathy patients had moderately to severely active disease, Clinical Activity Score of at least 3, NOSPECS grade of at least 4, and disease duration under 3 months. Patients with other autoimmune diseases, uncontrolled infections, pregnancy or lactation were excluded from the study. Clinical symptoms, serum thyroxine, TRAb, thyroid ultrasound and orbital computed tomography were used for diagnosis. Using Ficoll-Paque density gradient centrifugation, PBMCs were isolated from 8.5 to 10 ml of fresh peripheral blood. Total RNA was extracted with Trizol reagent and quality-checked on an Agilent 2100 Bioanalyzer. Broader findings and caveats from the paper: In cross-validation, the 13-signature model distinguished ophthalmopathy from stable hyperthyroidism with approximately 90% sensitivity and approximately 81% specificity, while in the test set the corresponding values were about 80% and 75%. Sample size was not predetermined statistically, and investigators were not blinded to group allocation. Most expanded thyroid clonotypes with frequency above 0.001 were also detected in blood, suggesting blood repertoires may reflect the thyroid immune response. In validation, the model predicted ophthalmopathy progression with 70.59% sensitivity and about 77% specificity; approximately 12 predicted patients were CT-confirmed with GO in a median of around 6.5 months.

Including the terminal cysteine and phenylalanine, the CDR3 comprises 14 residues. CDR3 DNA only is kept here, 42 bases in frame from base 1. V is pared back by 1 base and J by 2 bases, with 8 bases lying between the germline termini. Looking up the germline V gene yields CDR1 SGHVS and CDR2 FQNEAQ. In the case of this clonotype: Its cognate antigen has yet to be identified. Base quality data are lacking; no much larger clone is found one base away.

TCR beta CDR3 regions were amplified from RNA transcripts for repertoire sequencing. HTBI primers and the Qiagen OneStep RT-PCR kit were used in a first-round RT-PCR, which was followed by a second-round multiplex PCR, size selection and purification. Sequencing of the libraries was carried out on an Illumina HiSeq2000 in paired-end mode with 100 bp reads. Per the source publication's procedure: SOAPnuke was used for read processing, and reads with adapters, uncalled bases, a mean Phred below 15, or no exact constant-primer or identifier match were discarded. COPE v1.2.5 was used to merge high-quality paired reads. Unique nucleotide sequences were defined as clonotypes and aligned to IMGT TRB V, D and J references using MiTCR v1.1. Analysis was restricted to V-J combinations with a frequency above 0.0001, which covered 99.2% of repertoires. For each V-J combination, a TCR clonal expansion and chaos score was defined as the ratio of F50 clonal expansion to chaos observed in the TCRdist matrix. Welch's t-statistics and random forest were used to narrow the features down to over ten V-J combinations, which were then fed into a naive Bayes classifier. The Morisita-Horn index was used to measure how similar the thyroid and blood repertoires were. TCRdb ran its own pipeline on the public reads, namely fastp trimming at Q25 and MiXCR clone calling, and kept in-frame beta chains. Rows are unified per CDR3 protein, each entry keeping the most common DNA and genes. TCRdb assigned the V and J calls; the authors' analysis was not used. A total of about 200,000 distinct CDR3 sequences appear in this sample, roughly 29% of them only once. 9.1% of the sample rests with the top ten.

The sample consisted of peripheral blood. The rearranged segments are TRBV7-8 and TRBJ1-2, with the identity of the D gene unclear. This clonotype originated in a man aged 50 to 59 with Graves' ophthalmopathy. Donor details come from another sample of the same person, matched by shared clones. The sequenced DNA is TGTGCCAGCAGCTTAGATAGGGTCAACTATGGCTACACCTTC. Translation gives CASSLDRVNYGYTF.